A selection of T cell receptor beta chains follows, all from one sample in a study of blood T cells in healthy people across ages. TCRdb passed the 5' RACE reads through MiXCR, listing each CDR3 protein once. The data contain 1.5 million to 2 million distinct CDR3 sequences, less than 50% of them singletons. Sequenced sample: blood. Receptors were obtained from a middle-aged woman in good health. CDR3s include the opening cysteine and the closing phenylalanine or tryptophan. D genes are given only for firm matches. A clone size is listed for some rows: how often the clone was seen (once, few, many), or a class if it is expanded.

clone size | J gene | V gene | D gene | CDR3 DNA | CDR3 protein
. | TRBJ1-2 | TRBV7-2 | TRBD1 | TGTGCCAGCAGCTTCCCGGGGCAGGGGGCGAATGGCTACACCTTC | CASSFPGQGANGYTF
. | TRBJ1-4 | TRBV28 | . | TGTGCCAGCAGTTTAAGGATTGTGGTTTCTAATGAAAAACTGTTTTTT | CASSLRIVVSNEKLFF
few | TRBJ2-1 | TRBV28 | TRBD1 | TGTGCCAGCAGTCCCCTCGACAGGGGATCCTACAATGAGCAGTTCTTC | CASSPLDRGSYNEQFF
few | TRBJ1-2 | TRBV20-1 | . | TGCAGTGCTACCGGGCCCTTGGGCTATGGCTACACCTTC | CSATGPLGYGYTF
. | TRBJ2-7 | TRBV6-6 | . | TGTGCCAGCAGTTTCGTCTCCTACAATGAGCAGTACTTC | CASSFVSYNEQYF
few | TRBJ2-1 | TRBV5-1 | TRBD1 | TGCGCCAGCAGCTCCCGACAGGGAAACTACAATGAGCAGTTCTTC | CASSSRQGNYNEQFF
. | TRBJ1-6 | TRBV5-6 | . | TGTGCCAGCAGCTTGGAACGGGTGGGGAGGAATTCACCCCTCCACTTT | CASSLERVGRNSPLHF
. | TRBJ1-4 | TRBV20-1 | TRBD1 | TGCAGTGCTAGAGGACCGGGACAGCCCCCGGGTAATGAAAAACTGTTTTTT | CSARGPGQPPGNEKLFF
few | TRBJ1-4 | TRBV9 | TRBD1 | TGTGCCAGCAGCGATGACAGGGGCGGTGAAAAACTGTTTTTT | CASSDDRGGEKLFF
. | TRBJ2-1 | TRBV7-6 | . | TGTGCCAGCAGCTTAGTAGGCGGGCAGAACAATGAGCAGTTCTTC | CASSLVGGQNNEQFF
. | TRBJ2-7 | TRBV28 | TRBD1 | TGTGCCAACAGCTCCCAGGGGGCAGACTACAATGAGCAGTACTTC | CANSSQGADYNEQYF
. | TRBJ1-1 | TRBV25-1 | . | TGTGCCAGCAGTGAATCGGGAAAGGTAGGAGGGACTGAAGCTTTCTTT | CASSESGKVGGTEAFF
few | TRBJ1-2 | TRBV10-3 | . | TGTGCCATCAGTTATGGGACCGTGGAAGGCTACACCTTC | CAISYGTVEGYTF
. | TRBJ2-1 | TRBV12-3/TRBV12-4 | TRBD2 | TGTGCCAGCAGTTTTAAAGCGGGGGGCAAGGGGGAGCAGTTCTTC | CASSFKAGGKGEQFF
. | TRBJ2-3 | TRBV15 | TRBD2 | TGTGCCACCAGCAGCCTACTAGCGGACACAGATACGCAGTATTTT | CATSSLLADTDTQYF
few | TRBJ1-1 | TRBV4-2 | . | TGTGCCAGCAGCCAAGAAGGGAAGAACACTGAAGCTTTCTTT | CASSQEGKNTEAFF
. | TRBJ2-1 | TRBV20-1 | TRBD2 | TGCAGTGCTAGAGATGTGAGCGGGGCTTCCTACAGTGAGCAGTTCTTC | CSARDVSGASYSEQFF
few | TRBJ2-7 | TRBV28 | TRBD1 | TGTGCCAGCAGGCCGACAGGGCATTCCCCCTACGAGCAGTACTTC | CASRPTGHSPYEQYF
few | TRBJ2-3 | TRBV6-5 | TRBD2 | TGTGCCAGCAGTTCGTCGCTAGCGGGGACCACAGATACGCAGTATTTT | CASSSSLAGTTDTQYF
few | TRBJ2-4 | TRBV13 | . | TGTGCCAGCAGCCCAGCCCTGGGTTCCAAAAACATTCAGTACTTC | CASSPALGSKNIQYF
. | TRBJ1-1 | TRBV12-3/TRBV12-4 | TRBD1 | TGTGCCAGCAGTTTAAGGAGGGGGCGCATGAACACTGAAGCTTTCTTT | CASSLRRGRMNTEAFF
. | TRBJ2-2 | TRBV5-1 | TRBD1 | TGCGCCAGCAGCCTCGGACAGGGTCTAACCGGGGAGCTGTTTTTT | CASSLGQGLTGELFF
. | TRBJ2-7 | TRBV25-1 | . | TGTGCCAGCAGTGGCACGGGACCGGGCTCCTACGAGCAGTACTTC | CASSGTGPGSYEQYF
few | TRBJ2-7 | TRBV5-1 | . | TGCGCCAGCAGCTTCGAGGGGCGATCCTACGAGCAGTACTTC | CASSFEGRSYEQYF
. | TRBJ1-6 | TRBV7-6 | . | TGTGCCAGCAGCATACAGGGCCCGGGTAACGGACCCCTCCACTTT | CASSIQGPGNGPLHF
. | TRBJ2-7 | TRBV7-2 | TRBD2 | TGTGCCAGCAGCGACCCTGATAGCGGGGGGCTCCACTACGAGCAGTACTTC | CASSDPDSGGLHYEQYF
. | TRBJ2-5 | TRBV2 | . | TGTGCCAGCAGTGCTGCCTTAAAGACCCAGTACTTC | CASSAALKTQYF
. | TRBJ1-4 | TRBV20-1 | . | TGCAGTGCTAGAGGGGAGAGGCAGCTTGAAAAACTGTTTTTT | CSARGERQLEKLFF
few | TRBJ2-3 | TRBV16 | TRBD2 | TGTGCCAGCAGCCAACGGGCTAGCGGGAAAACAGATACGCAGTATTTT | CASSQRASGKTDTQYF
few | TRBJ2-1 | TRBV6-6 | TRBD2 | TGTGCCAGCATCCGACTAGCAACCTCCCCCTCCTACAATGAGCAGTTCTTC | CASIRLATSPSYNEQFF
once | TRBJ1-4 | TRBV5-1 | . | TGCGCCAGCGCGTTCGCCGCGGGCAGGGAAAAACTGTTTTTT | CASAFAAGREKLFF
once | TRBJ2-4 | TRBV6-6 | . | TGTGCCAGCATGGGGGACTTCTTTCCCAAAAACATTCAGTACTTC | CASMGDFFPKNIQYF
. | TRBJ2-7 | TRBV6-2/TRBV6-3 | . | TGTGCCAACAGGACCTCGGCCGCATTTTCCTACGAGCAGTACTTC | CANRTSAAFSYEQYF
. | TRBJ2-1 | TRBV7-3 | TRBD2 | TGTGCCAGCAGCTCCGTAGCGGGGGGCAAGGCCAATGAGCAGTTCTTC | CASSSVAGGKANEQFF
. | TRBJ2-1 | TRBV4-3 | TRBD1 | TGCGCCAGCAGCCAAGAGATACAGGGGCATGAGTTCTTC | CASSQEIQGHEFF
. | TRBJ2-5 | TRBV2 | TRBD1 | TGTGCCAGCAGCGGACAGGGCTACAGGACCCAGTACTTC | CASSGQGYRTQYF
few | TRBJ1-2 | TRBV4-1 | . | TGCGCCAGCAGCCAGGGCCGGGACGGAACCTATGGTGGCTACACCTTC | CASSQGRDGTYGGYTF
. | TRBJ2-5 | TRBV3-1 | . | TGTGCCAGCAGCCAAGATTACCCCGAGAGGACCCAGTACTTC | CASSQDYPERTQYF
few | TRBJ1-2 | TRBV28 | . | TGTGCCAGCAGTCCACCTCCATGGGCTAACTATGGCTACACCTTC | CASSPPPWANYGYTF
few | TRBJ2-5 | TRBV6-2/TRBV6-3 | TRBD2 | TGTGCCAGCAGCCCTACTAGCGGGGGGCTTGTGGGACAACAAGAGACCCAGTACTTC | CASSPTSGGLVGQQETQYF
. | TRBJ2-1 | TRBV4-3 | TRBD1 | TGCGCCAGCAGCCAAGAGAGCTCCCGGGACAGGGGAGTTTACAATGAGCAGTTCTTC | CASSQESSRDRGVYNEQFF
. | TRBJ1-2 | TRBV7-2 | . | TGTGCCAGCAGCCCCCAGTTCTATGGCTACACCTTC | CASSPQFYGYTF